This TCR beta chain was retrieved from a study of shared clonotypes between healthy human individuals. Study conclusions and caveats: Incomplete sequencing of sorted subsets was indicated by rarefaction despite large depth.

Some 30,000 T cell genomes, or approximately 0.2 ug DNA, went into the sorted-subset replicate PCRs. Generated by immunoSEQ multiplex PCR, the TCRdb table keeps only in-frame clones and is missing some. The sample carries around 1.1 million clones, about 72% recorded once. The CDR3 totals 13 residues. Germline V gives CDR1 SGHRS, CDR2 YFSETQ. J gave up 8 bases and V 4 bases, and 8 bases lay outside the gene matches. Concerning this clone itself: The antigen remains undetermined.

Memory CD4+ cells were the fraction left after CD45RA+ naive selection. The specimen sequenced was memory CD4+ T cells from PBMCs. Subset of the sample: CD45RA-negative fraction. This TCR came from a man between 18 and 29 years old in good health. Some clones in this sample may be carry-over from other donors' samples. The chain employs TRBV5-1 and TRBJ1-2; 7 bases match TRBD1. CDR3 coding DNA: TGCGCCAGCAGCGACCCGACAGGGCAGGGCTACACCTTC. Protein sequence: CASSDPTGQGYTF.